The 26 T cell receptor beta chains below come from one sample, sequenced in a study of cytomegalovirus exposure and HLA in healthy donors. The repertoire was sequenced with immunoSEQ multiplex PCR; TCRdb's copy has only in-frame clones and lacks some. Among 97,000 or so clones listed, roughly 89% were seen once. The sample consisted of PBMCs. The origin of the receptors is a woman in her 30s in good health and CMV-seronegative.

This clone was detected only once. The rearrangement links TRBV2 to TRBJ1-2; 9 nucleotides line up with TRBD1. CDR1 is SNHLY and CDR2 is FYNNEI in the germline V gene. With 3 bases clipped from V and 3 bases from J, the junction kept 8 bases outside the gene matches. The CDR3 covers 16 residues. CDR3 region: CASSETGGAGDYGYTF. The CDR3 DNA reads as TGTGCCAGCAGTGAGACAGGGGGAGCGGGCGACTATGGCTACACCTTC.

The chain links TRBV19 to TRBJ1-3; no clear D. Germline V gene data show CDR1 as LNHDA and CDR2 as SQIVND (reference sequence). The CDR3 contains 15 residues. V was shortened by 1 base and J by 2 bases, with 9 bases between the two germline ends. CDR3 coding DNA: TGTGCCAGTAGTATAGTACGCGGGGCTGGAAACACCATATATTTT. This encodes CASSIVRGAGNTIYF.

The chain recombines TRBV29-1 with TRBJ2-7, with 7 positions matching TRBD1. The CDR3 loop spans 12 amino acids. CDR1 and CDR2 (germline): SQVTM, ANQGSEA. V lost 7 bases, J lost 3 bases, and 6 bases stayed unmatched. CDR3 DNA: TGCAGCGCAAGACAGGGAGACTACGAGCAGTACTTC. The encoded protein is CSARQGDYEQYF.

This chain connects TRBV2 to TRBJ1-1, with D uncertain. The V end lost 8 bases, the J end lost 3 bases, and 13 bases lay between the germline ends. CDR3 length: 13 residues. CDR1 is SNHLY and CDR2 is FYNNEI in the germline V gene. In nucleotides, the CDR3 is TGTGCCAGCCTAGAGATTCGGGACACTGAAGCTTTCTTT. Amino acids: CASLEIRDTEAFF.

A remark on this clone: One end of the junction fails to match germline, which may point to a read error. V gene TRBV27 combines with J gene TRBJ1-4, with D hard to call. This CDR3 region has 13 residues. Germline CDR1 and CDR2: MNHEY and SMNVEV (reference sequence). CDR3 region: CASSLAPKEKLFF. Here the CDR3 DNA reads TGTGCCAGCAGTCTCGCCCCTAAGGAAAAACTGTTTTTT.

This rearrangement joins TRBV25-1 to TRBJ2-2; TRBD1 might be the D (5 bases). CDR1 is MGHDK, CDR2 SYGVNS, per germline. Trimming stripped 7 bases from V and 7 bases from J, with 16 bases between. The CDR3 runs to 14 residues. Here the CDR3 reads CASTLSEGHGELFF. For the CDR3, the DNA is TGTGCCAGCACTCTAAGTGAAGGACACGGGGAGCTGTTTTTT. The variable domain in full, with the rest retrieved from reference TRBV25-1 and TRBJ2-2, is EADIYQTPRYLVIGTGKKITLECSQTMGHDKMYWYQQDPGMELHLIHYSYGVNSTEKGDLSSESTVSRIRTEHFPLTLESARPSHTSQYLCASTLSEGHGELFFGEGSRLTVL.

The chain joins TRBV27 to TRBJ2-1; D possibly corresponds to TRBD2 (5 bases). The CDR3 length is 16 residues. From germline, CDR1 is MNHEY and CDR2 SMNVEV (reference sequence). Trimming cost V 5 bases and J 9 bases, with 23 bases left between them. In DNA form, the CDR3 reads TGTGCCAGCAGTCCCCTGAGGGCAGGTCTCCCTGGTGAGCAGTTCTTC. It encodes CASSPLRAGLPGEQFF.

This rearrangement joins TRBV7-2 to TRBJ1-2, with 7 bases that match TRBD1. CDR3 length equals 13 residues. Germline V gene sequence: CDR1 SGHTA, CDR2 FQGNSA. The ends lost 1 base at V and 8 bases at J; junction bases unmatched: 4. For the CDR3, the DNA is TGTGCCAGCAGCTTAGTCAGGGGGAGCGGCTACACCTTC. Amino acids: CASSLVRGSGYTF. Looking up the rest from reference TRBV7-2 and TRBJ1-2 gives the full variable domain: GAGVSQSPSNKVTEKGKDVELRCDPISGHTALYWYRQSLGQGLEFLIYFQGNSAPDKSGLPSDRFSAERTGGSVSTLTIQRTQQEDSAVYLCASSLVRGSGYTFGSGTRLTVV.

The chain combines TRBV5-4 with TRBJ2-7; 8 bases match TRBD2. The CDR3 totals 16 residues. Per germline, CDR1 SGHNT and CDR2 YYREEE (reference sequence). V dropped 0 bases and J dropped 1; count of bases not matched to a gene: 6. The CDR3 reads CASSLGAGGVSYEQYF. The CDR3 region has the DNA TGTGCCAGCAGCTTGGGTGCCGGGGGGGTTTCCTACGAGCAGTACTTC.

The rearrangement links TRBV6-5 to TRBJ1-4; 7 positions match TRBD1. The CDR3 runs 14 residues. The ends lost 7 bases at V and 5 bases at J; junction bases unmatched: 7. Germline V gives CDR1 MNHEY, CDR2 SVGAGI. The CDR3 region has the DNA TGTGCCAGCACTCCGGGACAGTCGAATGAAAAACTGTTTTTT. This encodes CASTPGQSNEKLFF.

This chain joins TRBV9 and TRBJ2-3; 7 bases are a match to TRBD2. There are 16 residues in the CDR3. J lost 5 bases, V lost 2 bases, and 11 bases had no gene match. Germline V gene lookup returns CDR1 SGDLS and CDR2 YYNGEE. Here the CDR3 DNA reads TGTGCCAGCAGCGTTGGGGACTACCCGGGGGTAGATACGCAGTATTTT. This codes for CASSVGDYPGVDTQYF.

The rearrangement uses TRBV7-2 and TRBJ2-7, with 8 bases aligning to TRBD2. The CDR3 contains 14 residues. Germline V gene data show CDR1 as SGHTA and CDR2 as FQGNSA. Trimming cost V 5 bases and J 5 bases; bases outside gene matches: 8. The CDR3: CASSPSGSRDEQYF. The DNA for the CDR3 is TGTGCCAGCAGCCCCAGCGGGAGTCGGGACGAGCAGTACTTC.

The chain has TRBV27 and TRBJ2-7, with 7 nucleotides matching TRBD1. The CDR3 is made up of 14 amino acids. The V gene's germline CDR1 is MNHEY and CDR2 SMNVEV (reference sequence). V lost 3 bases to trimming and J lost 3 bases; unmatched junction nucleotides: 5. CDR3 in DNA: TGTGCCAGCAGTTTTGGGGCAGGGGGCTACGAGCAGTACTTC. Translating gives CASSFGAGGYEQYF.

This chain connects TRBV28 to TRBJ2-7; 14 nucleotides align to TRBD2. V was clipped by 6 bases and J by 6 bases; unmatched bases: 7. The CDR3 is made up of 15 amino acids. Germline CDR1 reads MDHEN; CDR2 reads SYDVKM. Here the CDR3 reads CASSLGTSGSGEQYF. In nucleotides, the CDR3 is TGTGCCAGCAGCCTCGGGACTAGCGGGAGTGGCGAGCAGTACTTC.

The CDR3 nucleotides are TGTGCCAGTAGTATGACTTTCCCTGGCGGGCTCCACGAGCAGTACTTC. Its protein product is CASSMTFPGGLHEQYF. This sequence joins TRBV19 and TRBJ2-7; D is perhaps TRBD2 (5 bases). V was cut by 3 bases and J by 5 bases, with 20 bases left in between. This CDR3 is 16 amino acids long. The germline gives CDR1 LNHDA, CDR2 SQIVND (reference sequence).

The rearrangement joins TRBV4-3 to TRBJ2-2; 13 positions match TRBD2. V dropped 0 bases and J dropped 5; count of bases not matched to a gene: 3. This CDR3 contains 17 residues. The germline CDR1 and CDR2 sequences are LGHNA and YSLEER. CDR3 sequence reads: CASSQEGLAGVTGELFF. The CDR3 coding sequence is TGCGCCAGCAGCCAAGAAGGACTAGCGGGGGTTACCGGGGAGCTGTTTTTT.

About this clone itself: Other DNA sequences in the sample encode the same CDR3. This chain uses TRBV5-1 with TRBJ2-5, with 9 bases identical to TRBD1. The J segment lost 4 bases and the V segment lost 0 bases, leaving 1 base of the junction unmatched. Germline CDR1 and CDR2: SGHRS and YFSETQ. There are 14 residues in the CDR3. The CDR3 spells CASSLGQGGETQYF. The CDR3 DNA follows: TGCGCCAGCAGCTTGGGACAGGGGGGAGAGACCCAGTACTTC.

This clone has just one count. The chain recombines TRBV4-2 with TRBJ1-2; a weak D match, TRBD1 (5 bases). V lost 0 bases, J lost 5 bases, and 10 bases lay in between. The germline V gene encodes CDR1 LGHNA and CDR2 YNFKEQ. The CDR3 covers 14 residues. The DNA of the CDR3 is TGTGCCAGCAGCCAAGAAGGCAGGGATTATGGCTACACCTTC. Its protein product is CASSQEGRDYGYTF.

The chain is built from TRBV27 and TRBJ2-2, with 12 bases fitting TRBD2. Trimming cost V 6 bases and J 2 bases; bases outside gene matches: 13. From germline, CDR1 is MNHEY and CDR2 SMNVEV (reference sequence). This CDR3 is built from 19 residues. The CDR3 region is CASRPLGLAGGPNTGELFF. CDR3 nucleotides: TGTGCCAGCAGACCCCTTGGGCTAGCGGGAGGGCCAAACACCGGGGAGCTGTTTTTT.

The genes are TRBV6-5 and TRBJ2-3; 7 bases line up with TRBD2. The CDR3 consists of 16 residues. V gave up 2 bases and J gave up 3 bases; unmatched junction bases: 8. CDR1 and CDR2 from the germline V gene are MNHEY and SVGAGI. CDR3 sequence (DNA): TGTGCCAGCAGTTACGGGGAGGGAGCAGGGACAGATACGCAGTATTTT. The encoded protein is CASSYGEGAGTDTQYF.

The sample holds one count of this clone. The chain employs TRBV27 and TRBJ2-1, with D perhaps TRBD1 (5 bases). From germline, CDR1 is MNHEY and CDR2 SMNVEV (reference sequence). There are 12 residues in the CDR3. V dropped 4 bases and J dropped 9 bases, with 10 bases sitting between them. This chain's CDR3 is CASSYRGGEQFF. DNA for the CDR3: TGTGCCAGCAGTTATAGGGGCGGTGAGCAGTTCTTC.

The chain carries TRBV18 and TRBJ1-6; TRBD1 agrees at 7 bases. Looked up from germline, CDR1 is KGHSH and CDR2 is LQKENI. The CDR3 is 15 residues long. J gave up 5 bases and V 3 bases, and 4 bases lay outside the gene matches. CDR3: CASSPTGANNSPLHF. The CDR3 DNA sequence: TGTGCCAGCTCACCTACAGGGGCCAATAATTCACCCCTCCACTTT.

The J gene is TRBJ1-1, the V gene TRBV27; D is ambiguous. Germline V gene data show CDR1 as MNHEY and CDR2 as SMNVEV (reference sequence). This CDR3 comprises 13 residues. The ends were cut back, 4 bases at V and 1 base at J, with 7 bases in the middle. The CDR3 DNA reads as TGTGCCAGCAGTTATCAGGCGAACACTGAAGCTTTCTTT. The encoded protein is CASSYQANTEAFF.

V usage is TRBV6-6 and J usage is TRBJ1-3; 7 bases align to TRBD1. Germline V CDR1 and CDR2: MNHNY, SVGAGI (reference sequence). V gave up 5 bases and J gave up 3 bases; unmatched junction bases: 4. The CDR3 length is 14 residues. CDR3 loop: CASSRQGVGNTIYF. CDR3 bases: TGTGCCAGCAGTCGACAGGGAGTTGGAAACACCATATATTTT.

The DNA for the CDR3 is TGCGCCAGCAGCCAAGATTACGGGGGGGCCGAGGGATACGAGCAGTACTTC. It codes for CASSQDYGGAEGYEQYF. The chain joins TRBV4-1 to TRBJ2-7; 8 nucleotides align to TRBD2. V was clipped by 0 bases and J by 4 bases; unmatched bases: 11. There are 17 residues in the CDR3. Germline loops: CDR1 MGHRA, CDR2 YSYEKL.

The chain carries TRBV7-3 and TRBJ1-1, with D unresolved. From germline, CDR1 is SGHTA and CDR2 FQGTGA. The CDR3 extends over 13 amino acids. The V end was cut by 2 bases, the J end by 3 bases, with 7 bases between. The CDR3 here is CASSLQRDTEAFF. DNA of the CDR3: TGTGCCAGCAGCTTACAGCGAGACACTGAAGCTTTCTTT.